This TCR beta chain was recorded in a study of T cells expressing NK-cell markers. In germline, CDR1 is SGHVS, CDR2 FQNEAQ. This CDR3 contains 15 residues. TCRdb reprocessed the 5' RACE reads and keeps a single row for each CDR3 protein, giving no DNA. The sample holds some 120,000 distinct CDR3 sequences. The receptor was isolated from a woman between 18 and 69 years old in good health. The rearrangement joins TRBV7-8 to TRBJ2-1; TCRdb picks TRBD2, but there is no DNA to check that call. The specimen was blood T cells: a sorted CD56 or NKG2C T cell subset, CD4+ or CD8+ T cells, or bulk PBMC T cells (not recorded which). CDR3 sequence reads: CASSQTSKFYNEQFF.